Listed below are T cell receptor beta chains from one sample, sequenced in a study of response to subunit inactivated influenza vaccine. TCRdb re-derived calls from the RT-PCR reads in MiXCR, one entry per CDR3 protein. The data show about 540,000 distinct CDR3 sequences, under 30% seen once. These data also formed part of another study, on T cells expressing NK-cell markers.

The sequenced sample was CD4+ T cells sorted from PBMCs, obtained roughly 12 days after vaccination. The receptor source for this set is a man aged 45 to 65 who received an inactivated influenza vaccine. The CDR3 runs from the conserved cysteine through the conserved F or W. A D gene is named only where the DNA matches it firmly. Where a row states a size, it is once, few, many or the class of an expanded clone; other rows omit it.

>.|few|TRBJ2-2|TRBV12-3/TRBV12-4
TGTGCCAGCAGCAACCGAGGGGTCGGCCCCGGGGAGCTGTTTTTT
CASSNRGVGPGELFF
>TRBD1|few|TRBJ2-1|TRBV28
TGTGCCAGCACCGACGGGACAGGGGGGTACAATGAGCAGTTCTTC
CASTDGTGGYNEQFF
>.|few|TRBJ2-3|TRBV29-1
TGCAGCGTTGGGGGACCTCTCACAGATACGCAGTATTTT
CSVGGPLTDTQYF
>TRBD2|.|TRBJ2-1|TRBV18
TGTGCCAGCTCACCAAGGTTTCCGGCTAGCGGGAGCTATGAGCAGTTCTTC
CASSPRFPASGSYEQFF
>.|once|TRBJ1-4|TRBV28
TGTGCCAGCAGTTCGGTTCCCAAGAAAAAACTGTTTTTT
CASSSVPKKKLFF
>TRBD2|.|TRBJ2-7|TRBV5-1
TGCGCCAGCAGCTTGAGGCGGGAGTTGTCGCACGAGCAGTACTTC
CASSLRRELSHEQYF
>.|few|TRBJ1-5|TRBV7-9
TGTGCCAGCAGCTTAGCCCCGGGACCCCAGCATTTT
CASSLAPGPQHF
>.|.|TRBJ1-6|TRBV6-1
TGTGCCAGCAGTGAACCTCCGGGTCTTAATTCACCCCTCCACTTT
CASSEPPGLNSPLHF
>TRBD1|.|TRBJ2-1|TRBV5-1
TGCGCCAGCAGCGACTCGACAGGGGTGACTTTTGAGCAGTTCTTC
CASSDSTGVTFEQFF
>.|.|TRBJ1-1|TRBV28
TGTGCCAGCAGCGCGGGGGGGGGCACTGAAGCTTTCTTT
CASSAGGGTEAFF
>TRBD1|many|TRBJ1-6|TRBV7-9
TGTGCCAGCAGCCCAGGGGGAAATTCACCCCTCCACTTT
CASSPGGNSPLHF
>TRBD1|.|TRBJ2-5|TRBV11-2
TGTGCCAGCAGCTTACACAGGGGGTTCGAAGTGTACCAAGAGACCCAGTACTTC
CASSLHRGFEVYQETQYF
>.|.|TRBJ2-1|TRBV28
TGTGCCAGCACTCAAGGGGGGGGTCTCTACAATGAGCAGTTCTTC
CASTQGGGLYNEQFF
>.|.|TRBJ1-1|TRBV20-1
TGCAGTGCGATTCAGGGGATCGACACTGAAGCTTTCTTT
CSAIQGIDTEAFF
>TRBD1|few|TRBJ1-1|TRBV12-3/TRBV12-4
TGTGCCAGCAGTCCCGTGGACAGGGGGGCTGAAGCTTTCTTT
CASSPVDRGAEAFF
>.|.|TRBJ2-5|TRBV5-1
TGCGCCAGCTCGATGGGGTGGGAAGAGACCCAGTACTTC
CASSMGWEETQYF
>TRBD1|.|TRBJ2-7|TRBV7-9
TGTGCCAGCAGCTCCGGGACAGTCGAGCAGTACTTC
CASSSGTVEQYF
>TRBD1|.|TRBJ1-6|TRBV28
TGTGCCAGCAGTTTATGGCAGGGGGCCGGTTCACCCCTCCACTTT
CASSLWQGAGSPLHF
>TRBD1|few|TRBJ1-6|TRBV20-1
TGCAGTGCACGCGGGACAGAAAATTCACCCCTCCACTTT
CSARGTENSPLHF
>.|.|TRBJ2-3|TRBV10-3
TGTGCCATCAGTGAGGCTCTAAGCACAGATACGCAGTATTTT
CAISEALSTDTQYF
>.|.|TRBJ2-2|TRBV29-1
TGCAGCGTGGCCGGGGTACTAGCCCCGTTCGCGAACACCGGGGAGCTGTTTTTT
CSVAGVLAPFANTGELFF